The 21 T cell receptor beta chains below all came from one sample that was sequenced in a study of HIV-infected patients and healthy controls. From the 5' RACE reads, TCRdb called clonotypes with MiXCR, one entry per CDR3 protein. Here the sample spans 65,000 to 70,000 distinct CDR3 sequences, about a sixth being singletons. Material: CD4+ T cells from blood. The source is a human donor in good health.

This clonotype occurred many times. The rearrangement links TRBV2 to TRBJ1-1; D is perhaps TRBD1 (5 bases). V shed 0 bases and J shed 1 base, with 12 bases lying between them. The CDR3 loop spans 16 amino acids. Germline V CDR1 and CDR2: SNHLY, FYNNEI. CDR3 loop: CASSEARGTPNTEAFF. CDR3 coding DNA: TGTGCCAGCAGTGAAGCCCGAGGGACGCCGAACACTGAAGCTTTCTTT.

There are a few counts of this clonotype. The genes are TRBV5-1 and TRBJ1-4; the D gene is possibly TRBD1 (5 bases). The ends were cut back, 4 bases at V and 7 bases at J, with 17 bases in the middle. Germline CDR1 is SGHRS and CDR2 is YFSETQ. This CDR3 has 15 amino acids. In DNA form, the CDR3 reads TGCGCCAGCAGCGCCGCCCAGGGAGACGGTGAAAAACTGTTTTTT. Translated: CASSAAQGDGEKLFF.

This clonotype was observed many times. This chain links TRBV6-2 or TRBV6-3 with TRBJ2-1; 12 bases fit TRBD2. CDR3 length: 14 residues. CDR1 and CDR2 from the germline V gene are MNHEY and SVGEGT. V trimming: 6 bases; J trimming: 9 bases; junction bases outside the gene matches: 6. CDR3 amino acids: CASRWLAGGAEQFF. CDR3 bases: TGTGCCAGCAGGTGGCTAGCGGGAGGGGCTGAGCAGTTCTTC.

This sequence joins TRBV7-2 and TRBJ2-4; no reliable D call. This CDR3 spans 14 amino acids. Germline CDR1 and CDR2: SGHTA and FQGNSA. The V and J ends lost 3 bases and 0 bases respectively, with 6 bases between them. The DNA for the CDR3 is TGTGCCAGCAGCTTGACTTCAGCCAAAAACATTCAGTACTTC. Its translation: CASSLTSAKNIQYF.

This clonotype has more than one count but fewer than ten. The chain recombines TRBV10-3 with TRBJ2-3; D remains ambiguous. The V gene's germline CDR1 is ENHRY and CDR2 SYGVKD. The CDR3 spans 14 residues. V shed 3 bases and J shed 2 bases, with 9 bases lying between them. This CDR3 reads CAISDPGHTDTQYF. DNA for the CDR3: TGTGCCATCAGTGACCCCGGGCACACAGATACGCAGTATTTT.

This clonotype occurred a few times. The genes are TRBV18 and TRBJ1-5; the match to TRBD1 covers 7 bases. The CDR3 spans 14 residues. CDR1 KGHSH and CDR2 LQKENI come from the germline V gene. V lost 3 bases to trimming and J lost 7 bases; unmatched junction nucleotides: 6. CDR3 region: CASSPTGFGQPQHF. The CDR3 region has the DNA TGTGCCAGCTCACCGACAGGGTTCGGACAGCCCCAGCATTTT.

The V and J genes are TRBV7-2 and TRBJ1-2; the D gene is possibly TRBD1 (5 bases). CDR1 and CDR2 (germline): SGHTA, FQGNSA. The V end lost 5 bases, the J end lost 7 bases, and 14 bases lay between the germline ends. The CDR3 sequence is 13 residues long. For the CDR3, the DNA is TGTGCCAGCAGCCCGAGGGGCACGGCTGGCTACACCTTC. It codes for CASSPRGTAGYTF.

This sequence joins TRBV9 and TRBJ2-3, with D hard to call. The CDR3 is made up of 13 amino acids. Trimming removed 4 bases from V and 6 bases from J, with 12 bases in between. Germline V gives CDR1 SGDLS, CDR2 YYNGEE. DNA of the CDR3: TGTGCCAGCAGCCCCCATCTTGGGGATACGCAGTATTTT. Protein product: CASSPHLGDTQYF.

The chain recombines TRBV3-1 with TRBJ1-1; the D gene is possibly TRBD1 (5 bases). Trimming removed 2 bases from V and 11 bases from J, with 12 bases in between. Germline V gene data show CDR1 as LGHDT and CDR2 as YNNKEL (reference sequence). CDR3 size: 12 residues. CDR3 nucleotide sequence: TGTGCCAGCAGCCAACATCTTGGGGGGGCTTTCTTT. This gives the protein CASSQHLGGAFF.

This clonotype was detected only once. This sequence joins TRBV6-5 and TRBJ2-5; possibly TRBD1 for D (5 bases). Trimming cost V 0 bases and J 2 bases, with 7 bases left between them. The CDR3 covers 14 residues. Germline values: CDR1 MNHEY, CDR2 SVGAGI. CDR3 region: CASSYSDTQETQYF. The CDR3 nucleotides read TGTGCCAGCAGTTACTCGGACACGCAAGAGACCCAGTACTTC.

This chain joins TRBV7-9 and TRBJ2-2; 9 positions agree with TRBD2. J was trimmed by 4 bases and V by 5 bases; bases with no gene match: 8. The CDR3 sequence is 16 residues long. Germline CDR1 reads SEHNR; CDR2 reads FQNEAQ (reference sequence). The CDR3: CASSLWASGTTGELFF. The CDR3 region has the DNA TGTGCCAGCAGCCTCTGGGCTAGCGGGACCACCGGGGAGCTGTTTTTT.

J is TRBJ1-4 and V is TRBV7-8; 7 bases line up with TRBD1. After removal of 5 bases from V and 7 bases from J, the junction contained 7 bases not matched to a gene. CDR1 is SGHVS, CDR2 FQNEAQ, per germline. The CDR3 length is 14 residues. CDR3: CASSKGQLGEKLFF. The DNA for the CDR3 is TGTGCCAGCAGCAAGGGACAGTTGGGTGAAAAACTGTTTTTT.

This clonotype was seen a handful of times. The V and J genes are TRBV20-1 and TRBJ2-7; maybe TRBD2 (6 bases). Trimming stripped 7 bases from V and 0 bases from J, with 7 bases between. Germline CDR1 DFQATT, CDR2 SNEGSKA (reference sequence). The CDR3 consists of 11 residues. The CDR3 here is CSVAVSYEQYF. CDR3 DNA: TGCAGTGTAGCGGTCTCCTACGAGCAGTACTTC.

The chain uses TRBV6-2 or TRBV6-3 and TRBJ2-3; D might be TRBD2 (6 bases). CDR3 size: 12 residues. Germline lookup yields CDR1 MNHEY and CDR2 SVGEGT. With 6 bases removed from V and 4 bases from J, the gap between germline ends came to 8 bases. CDR3 amino acids: CASSPGADTQYF. CDR3 nucleotide sequence: TGTGCCAGCAGCCCGGGGGCAGATACGCAGTATTTT.

This clonotype was recorded at least ten times. The rearrangement joins TRBV4-1 to TRBJ2-7; maybe TRBD1 (5 bases). Trimming left V 1 base short and J 6 bases short, with 16 bases between. Germline assignment: CDR1 MGHRA and CDR2 YSYEKL. This CDR3 region has 15 residues. CDR3 in amino acids: CASSQARTLPTEQYF. As DNA, the CDR3 is TGCGCCAGCAGCCAAGCAAGGACACTGCCAACCGAGCAGTACTTC.

The V and J genes are TRBV6-6 and TRBJ2-2; unclear D gene. This CDR3 has 15 residues. The V gene's germline CDR1 is MNHNY and CDR2 SVGAGI (reference sequence). V lost 11 bases to trimming and J lost 2 bases, with 18 bases between them. The CDR3 sequence: CAGSGGSANTGELFF. The CDR3 DNA follows: TGTGCCGGGTCTGGTGGTTCGGCCAACACCGGGGAGCTGTTTTTT.

This clonotype was observed once. The J gene is TRBJ1-3, the V gene TRBV14, with 9 bases lining up with TRBD1. Trimming at V came to 5 bases and at J to 8 bases, leaving 4 bases not matched to a gene. Looked up from germline, CDR1 is SGHDN and CDR2 is FVKESK. This CDR3 comprises 13 residues. Here the CDR3 DNA reads TGTGCCAGCAGCTCGGGACAGGGTCACACCATATATTTT. Translated, it gives CASSSGQGHTIYF.

The V call is TRBV27, the J call TRBJ2-2; 9 nucleotides match TRBD2. V shed 3 bases, J shed 7 bases, and the junction held 6 bases outside the gene matches. Germline V gene data show CDR1 as MNHEY and CDR2 as SMNVEV (reference sequence). The CDR3 runs 15 residues. The CDR3, as DNA: TGTGCCAGCAGTTTGAGGGCGGGAGGGGTCGGGGAGCTGTTTTTT. Its protein product is CASSLRAGGVGELFF.

In its sample, this clonotype was seen a few times. This chain connects TRBV10-3 to TRBJ1-1, with D possibly matching TRBD1 (6 bases). CDR1 and CDR2 from the germline V gene are ENHRY and SYGVKD. There are 13 residues in the CDR3. Trimming took 6 bases from V and 4 from J, leaving 12 bases between them. DNA of the CDR3: TGTGCCATCAGCCTACAGGGAGGCACTGAAGCTTTCTTT. Amino acids: CAISLQGGTEAFF.

This clonotype was picked up many times. The V call is TRBV18, the J call TRBJ2-2; D possibly corresponds to TRBD2 (5 bases). V lost 2 bases and J lost 0, with 7 bases in between. Germline V gene lookup returns CDR1 KGHSH and CDR2 LQKENI. CDR3 length: 15 amino acids. CDR3 sequence (DNA): TGTGCCAGCTCACCAGTCGGGACGAACACCGGGGAGCTGTTTTTT. The encoded protein is CASSPVGTNTGELFF.

This clonotype was recorded a few times. This chain connects TRBV19 to TRBJ2-5; TRBD1 or TRBD2 may be the D gene (5 bases each). The CDR3 extends over 15 amino acids. Germline CDR1 LNHDA, CDR2 SQIVND (reference sequence). The V gene lost 5 bases and the J gene lost 1 base, with 14 bases spanning the gap. In DNA form, the CDR3 reads TGTGCCAGTAGTTTCGGGGACGCTATCCAAGAGACCCAGTACTTC. It is translated as CASSFGDAIQETQYF. The variable domain in full, with the rest retrieved from reference TRBV19 and TRBJ2-5, is DGGITQSPKYLFRKEGQNVTLSCEQNLNHDAMYWYRQDPGQGLRLIYYSQIVNDFQKGDIAEGYSVSREKKESFPLTVTSAQKNPTAFYLCASSFGDAIQETQYFGPGTRLLVL.